This T cell receptor beta chain was identified in a study of cytomegalovirus exposure and HLA in healthy donors. Study-wide results and caveats: Several top significant clusters appeared, in a later analysis, to be linked to common viral pathogens.

Worth noting for this clone: No antigen is known for it.

PCR involved 60 Vbeta and 13 Jbeta primers. The repertoire was sequenced with immunoSEQ multiplex PCR; TCRdb's copy has only in-frame clones and lacks some. This sample yields some 130,000 clones, of which roughly three quarters are seen a single time; 1.8% belongs to the top ten. Unmatched junction bases numbered 5, after V lost 5 bases and J lost 2 bases. The CDR3 contains 14 residues. Germline V gene lookup returns CDR1 LNHDA and CDR2 SQIVND (reference sequence). Specimen: PBMCs. This receptor was taken from a woman aged 40 to 50 in good health and CMV-seronegative. V and J are TRBV19 and TRBJ2-7, with TRBD1 matching 8 bases. The CDR3 DNA is TGTGCCAGTAGTCGGACAGGGACAACCTACGAGCAGTACTTC. Protein sequence: CASSRTGTTYEQYF.